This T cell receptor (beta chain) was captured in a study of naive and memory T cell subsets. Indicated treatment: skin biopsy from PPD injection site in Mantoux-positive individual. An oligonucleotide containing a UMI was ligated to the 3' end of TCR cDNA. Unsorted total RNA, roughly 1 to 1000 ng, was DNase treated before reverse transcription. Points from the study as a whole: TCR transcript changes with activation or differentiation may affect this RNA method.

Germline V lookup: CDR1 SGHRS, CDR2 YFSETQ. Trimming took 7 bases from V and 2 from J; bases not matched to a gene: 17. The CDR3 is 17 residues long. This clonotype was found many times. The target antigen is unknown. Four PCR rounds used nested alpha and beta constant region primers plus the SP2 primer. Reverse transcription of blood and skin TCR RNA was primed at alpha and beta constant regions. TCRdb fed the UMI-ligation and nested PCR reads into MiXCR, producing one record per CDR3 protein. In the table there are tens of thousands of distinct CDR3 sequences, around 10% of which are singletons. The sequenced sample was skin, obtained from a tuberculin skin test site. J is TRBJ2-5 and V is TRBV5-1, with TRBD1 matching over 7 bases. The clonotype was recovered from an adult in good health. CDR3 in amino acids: CASSRDSLSRIQETQYF. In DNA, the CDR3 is TGCGCCAGCTCTAGGGACAGCCTTAGTCGAATTCAAGAGACCCAGTACTTC.